This T cell receptor beta chain was retrieved from a study of CD8+CD57+ T cells in acquired aplastic anemia (dated by TCRdb to the late 2010s). A note on the overall study: DNA extracted from sorted CD4+ and CD8+ cells had a mean of approximately 3.5 ug, with a range of roughly 0.2 to 30 ug. An average of roughly 10 million reads for CD4+ cells and 11.0 million reads for CD8+ cells was obtained from healthy donor samples.

This clonotype was detected many times. No cognate antigen has been identified for it. No much larger clonotype is one base removed from it; base qualities were not supplied. Genomic DNA was used as template for profiling of TCR beta VDJ combinations and CDR3 sequences. An Illumina HiSeq 2000 was used for TCR repertoire sequencing. The authors' pipeline ran thus. TRBV/TRBJ rearrangement plots, CDR3 size and DJ length profiles, and Simpson's diversity index were used to assess repertoires. The immunodominant clone was defined as the most abundant DNA sequence in deep sequencing data. CDR3 amino acid sequences were checked for sharing across subjects and were also compared against the VDJdb database and published repertoires. Starting from the raw public reads, TCRdb applied fastp trimming at Q25, assembled clones with MiXCR and retained in-frame beta chains. When rows share a CDR3 protein, they turn into one entry using the most common DNA and genes. The V and J calls here are based on TCRdb, not the publication. The sample table holds under 250,000 distinct CDR3 sequences, of which roughly 35% were seen once. The ten largest clonotypes hold 1% to 1.3% of the sample.

Summary of the overall study and its limitations: Roughly 29 CD8+ CDR3 sequences were shared between patients and controls but appeared highly expressed in patients and within their immunodominant clones. CD8+ Simpson's diversity did not differ significantly between patients and healthy controls (P=0.060).

The study deep-sequenced TCR repertoires of sorted CD4+ and CD8+ blood T cells from severe aplastic anemia patients and healthy subjects. Ficoll-Paque density gradient centrifugation was used to isolate peripheral blood mononuclear cells. Before DNA extraction, CD4+ and CD8+ T cells were sorted by FACS or by magnetic beads. The sequencing sample was made of sorted CD4+, CD8+, or CD8+CD57+ T cells (not recorded which) from PBMCs. This TCR was recovered from a human donor in good health, serving as a control.

The CDR3 here reads CSAITPGLADTQYF. The DNA is TGCAGTGCTATAACTCCGGGACTAGCAGATACGCAGTATTTT. The sequence links TRBV20-1 to TRBJ2-3; the junction holds 8 bases that match TRBD2. CDR1 and CDR2, looked up from the germline V gene (reference sequence), are DFQATT and SNEGSKA. The CDR3 spans 14 residues, from the cysteine through the phenylalanine. CDR3 DNA is the only sequence kept; it has 42 bases, read in frame from the first base. Germline trimming: 4 bases from V, 4 bases from J; junction bases outside gene matches: 7.